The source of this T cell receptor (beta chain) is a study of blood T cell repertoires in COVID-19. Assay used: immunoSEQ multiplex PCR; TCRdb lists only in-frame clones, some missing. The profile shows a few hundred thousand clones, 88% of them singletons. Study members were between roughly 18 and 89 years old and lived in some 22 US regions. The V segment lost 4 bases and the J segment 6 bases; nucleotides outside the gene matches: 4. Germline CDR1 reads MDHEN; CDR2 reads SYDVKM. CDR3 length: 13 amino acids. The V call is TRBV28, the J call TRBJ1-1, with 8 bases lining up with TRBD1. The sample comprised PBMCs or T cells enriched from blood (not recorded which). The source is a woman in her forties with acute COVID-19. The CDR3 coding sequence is TGTGCCAGCAGTTCTGGACAGGGTTCTGAAGCTTTCTTT. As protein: CASSSGQGSEAFF. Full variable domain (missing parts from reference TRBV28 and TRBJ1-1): DVKVTQSSRYLVKRTGEKVFLECVQDMDHENMFWYRQDPGLGLRLIYFSYDVKMKEKGDIPEGYSVSREKKERFSLILESASTNQTSMYLCASSSGQGSEAFFGQGTRLTVV.